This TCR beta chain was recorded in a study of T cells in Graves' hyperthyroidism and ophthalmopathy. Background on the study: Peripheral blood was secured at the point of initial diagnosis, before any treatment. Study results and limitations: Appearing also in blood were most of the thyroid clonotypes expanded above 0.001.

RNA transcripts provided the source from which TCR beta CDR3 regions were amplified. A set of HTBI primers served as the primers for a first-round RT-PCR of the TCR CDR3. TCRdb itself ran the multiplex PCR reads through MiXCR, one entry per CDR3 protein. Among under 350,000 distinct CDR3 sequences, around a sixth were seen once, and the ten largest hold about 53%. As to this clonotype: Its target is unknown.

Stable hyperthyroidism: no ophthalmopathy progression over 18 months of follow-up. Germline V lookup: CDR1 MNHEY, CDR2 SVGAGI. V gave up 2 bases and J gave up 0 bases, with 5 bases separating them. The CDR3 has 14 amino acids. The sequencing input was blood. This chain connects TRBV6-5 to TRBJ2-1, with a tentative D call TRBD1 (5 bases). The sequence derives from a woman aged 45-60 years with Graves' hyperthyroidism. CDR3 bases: TGTGCCAGCAGTTACGACAGCTCCTACAATGAGCAGTTCTTC. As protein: CASSYDSSYNEQFF.